These 23 T cell receptor beta chains were sequenced from one sample in a study of T cell responses to AZD1222 COVID-19 vaccine. Sequenced by immunoSEQ multiplex PCR; TCRdb stores in-frame clones only, minus some. The table records about 160,000 clones, 94% of them present only once. The sequencing used peripheral blood, collected 28 days after the second AZD1222 dose. The receptor set was obtained from an adult who received the AZD1222 COVID-19 vaccine.

V and J are TRBV5-4 and TRBJ2-7; TRBD1 is a possible D gene (6 bases). Germline V gene lookup returns CDR1 SGHNT and CDR2 YYREEE (reference sequence). Between the trimmed V and J ends, which lost 4 bases and 2 bases, there was a span of 13 bases. The CDR3 sequence is 14 residues long. The CDR3 region has the DNA TGTGCCAGCAGCCGTGGACAGCTACCCTACGAGCAGTACTTC. This encodes CASSRGQLPYEQYF.

The genes are TRBV30 and TRBJ1-2; D ambiguous. Germline CDR1 is GTSNPN and CDR2 is SVGIG (reference sequence). CDR3 size: 17 residues. Trimming took 4 bases from V and 0 from J, leaving 21 bases between them. The CDR3, as DNA: TGTGCCTGGACCCCCCTTCACAGAAGCAGAGCTAACTATGGCTACACCTTC. It encodes CAWTPLHRSRANYGYTF.

This chain uses TRBV5-1 with TRBJ1-6; TRBD1 aligns across 9 bases. CDR3 length: 19 residues. Germline V gene sequence: CDR1 SGHRS, CDR2 YFSETQ. Trimming cost V 4 bases and J 5 bases; bases outside gene matches: 16. CDR3 nucleotides: TGCGCCAGCAGCAACCGGGACAGGGAATCCTCAGCGCATAATTCACCCCTCCACTTT. This codes for CASSNRDRESSAHNSPLHF.

The genes are TRBV19 and TRBJ1-5, with D perhaps matching TRBD1 (5 bases). Trimming stripped 1 base from V and 8 bases from J, with 15 bases between. The CDR3 length is 15 residues. The germline V gene has CDR1 LNHDA and CDR2 SQIVND (reference sequence). CDR3 bases: TGTGCCAGTAGTATAGGGACGGGGCAGCATAAGCCCCAGCATTTT. This encodes CASSIGTGQHKPQHF.

The rearrangement uses TRBV28 and TRBJ1-5, with D possibly TRBD1 on 5 matching bases. V lost 3 bases to trimming and J lost 0 bases, with 9 bases between them. The CDR3 has 15 amino acids. Looked up from germline, CDR1 is MDHEN and CDR2 is SYDVKM. This CDR3 reads CASSLGRASNQPQHF. DNA of the CDR3: TGTGCCAGCAGTTTGGGCAGGGCTAGCAATCAGCCCCAGCATTTT.

The CDR3 reads CASSWRLSRQDEQYF. In DNA, the CDR3 is TGTGCCAGCAGTTGGCGGTTAAGTCGGCAGGACGAGCAGTACTTC. The chain uses TRBV6-6 and TRBJ2-7; D is undetermined. This CDR3 has 15 amino acids. Trimming took off 4 bases at V and 5 bases at J, with 18 bases between the two ends. CDR1 and CDR2 (germline): MNHNY, SVGAGI (reference sequence).

This chain links TRBV3-1 (or the pseudogene TRBV3-2) with TRBJ2-5; D is unresolved. The CDR3 has 9 residues. The germline gives CDR1 LGHDT, CDR2 YNNKEL (reference sequence). V gave up 4 bases and J gave up 9 bases, with 3 bases separating them. The CDR3 reads CASSPAQYF. In DNA form, the CDR3 reads TGTGCCAGCAGCCCAGCCCAGTACTTC.

The chain uses TRBV21-1 and TRBJ1-6. TRBV21-1 is noted as a pseudogene. The CDR3 contains 17 residues. CDR3 residues: CASQEVKEGSYNSPLHF. CDR3 nucleotides: TGTGCCAGCCAGGAGGTCAAGGAGGGATCCTATAATTCACCCCTCCACTTT.

This clone was observed once. V usage is TRBV18 and J usage is TRBJ2-1; D might be TRBD1 or TRBD2, each matching 5 bases. Trimming shortened V by 8 bases and J by 5 bases, and 25 bases separated the two germline ends. The CDR3 sequence is 17 residues long. Germline V gene sequence: CDR1 KGHSH, CDR2 LQKENI. The CDR3 DNA reads as TGTGCCAGCGACAGCTTACGTGTGGGGGTCCGAGACAATGAGCAGTTCTTC. It translates to CASDSLRVGVRDNEQFF.

The chain has TRBV28 and TRBJ1-2, with TRBD1 matching over 10 bases. The CDR3 is made up of 14 amino acids. Germline V lookup: CDR1 MDHEN, CDR2 SYDVKM. Germline trimming cut 4 bases from V and 5 bases from J; bases unmatched to any gene: 4. CDR3 sequence (DNA): TGTGCCAGCAGTTCCGGACAGGGGGTTTATGGCTACACCTTC. This gives the protein CASSSGQGVYGYTF.

The chain couples TRBV6-5 to TRBJ2-7, with D possibly being TRBD1 (6 bases). V was pared by 6 bases and J by 4 bases, with 10 bases between. The germline V gene encodes CDR1 MNHEY and CDR2 SVGAGI. The CDR3 length is 12 residues. The CDR3 sequence: CASSQDRYEQYF. CDR3 in DNA: TGTGCCAGCAGCCAGGACAGATACGAGCAGTACTTC.

This clone occurred once. Written as DNA, the CDR3 is TGTGCCAGCAGCTTAGGGGGCGGGAGGGCAGGAAATGAGCAGTTCTTC. Translation: CASSLGGGRAGNEQFF. The V gene is TRBV11-2, the J gene TRBJ2-1, with 9 bases that match TRBD2. Per germline, CDR1 SGHAT and CDR2 FQNNGV. The V gene end was trimmed by 1 base and the J gene end by 7 bases; junction bases not matched to a gene: 8. The CDR3 has 16 residues.

The chain is built from TRBV19 and TRBJ2-7; the D is unclear. The CDR3 is made up of 13 amino acids. V was shortened by 1 base and J by 5 bases, with 9 bases between the two germline ends. Germline V lookup: CDR1 LNHDA, CDR2 SQIVND (reference sequence). CDR3 protein: CASSIVGVNEQYF. The CDR3 DNA reads as TGTGCCAGTAGTATAGTAGGTGTAAACGAGCAGTACTTC.

The chain recombines TRBV7-8 with TRBJ2-1; TRBD2 agrees at 10 bases. The CDR3 is made up of 15 amino acids. Germline trimming cut 3 bases from V and 8 bases from J; bases unmatched to any gene: 7. CDR1 is SGHVS, CDR2 FQNEAQ, per germline. CDR3 residues: CASSFLAGGVYEQFF. The CDR3 DNA reads as TGTGCCAGCAGCTTTTTAGCGGGAGGCGTATATGAGCAGTTCTTC.

The chain couples TRBV15 to TRBJ2-1, with 8 bases aligning to TRBD2. The CDR3 is made up of 16 amino acids. Germline V lookup: CDR1 LNHNV, CDR2 YYDKDF (reference sequence). Trimming at V came to 0 bases and at J to 12 bases, leaving 13 bases not matched to a gene. CDR3: CATSRDGSGGIRGQFF. For the CDR3, the DNA is TGTGCCACCAGCAGAGATGGCAGCGGGGGAATTCGCGGGCAGTTCTTC.

The V gene is TRBV11-2, the J gene TRBJ2-5, with D maybe TRBD1 (6 bases). In germline, CDR1 is SGHAT, CDR2 FQNNGV. V lost 1 base and J lost 1, with 19 bases in between. CDR3 length: 18 residues. The CDR3 sequence is CASSLVFRVAGAQETQYF. The CDR3, as DNA: TGTGCCAGCAGCTTAGTTTTCCGGGTAGCAGGGGCCCAAGAGACCCAGTACTTC.

The chain recombines TRBV5-1 with TRBJ1-1; D call uncertain. The germline CDR1 and CDR2 sequences are SGHRS and YFSETQ. V lost 1 base and J 2 bases, leaving 12 bases between the germline ends. The CDR3 has 15 amino acids. CDR3 nucleotide sequence: TGCGCCAGCAGCTTGACAGAATCTAGTAACACTGAAGCTTTCTTT. Translating it yields CASSLTESSNTEAFF.

The chain employs TRBV28 and TRBJ2-5, with D unresolved. V gave up 6 bases and J gave up 2 bases, with 7 bases separating them. The CDR3 consists of 12 residues. Germline values: CDR1 MDHEN, CDR2 SYDVKM. The CDR3 nucleotides are TGTGCCAGCAGGTGGGGTCAAGAGACCCAGTACTTC. Its protein product is CASRWGQETQYF.

The rearrangement uses TRBV6-5 and TRBJ1-1, with D uncertain. Trimming removed 2 bases from V and 5 bases from J, with 15 bases in between. Germline V gene lookup returns CDR1 MNHEY and CDR2 SVGAGI. This CDR3 comprises 15 residues. Here the CDR3 DNA reads TGTGCCAGCAGTTACGGGGAGAAAGGTGAAACTGAAGCTTTCTTT. Its translation: CASSYGEKGETEAFF.

V is TRBV9 and J is TRBJ2-7; D gene unclear. Germline CDR1 is SGDLS and CDR2 is YYNGEE. Trimming stripped 0 bases from V and 2 bases from J, with 6 bases between. This CDR3 has 13 amino acids. The chain's CDR3 is CASSVGVTYEQYF. In DNA, the CDR3 is TGTGCCAGCAGCGTAGGAGTTACCTACGAGCAGTACTTC. Variable domain in full (rest from reference TRBV9 and TRBJ2-7): DSGVTQTPKHLITATGQRVTLRCSPRSGDLSVYWYQQSLDQGLQFLIQYYNGEERAKGNILERFSAQQFPDLHSELNLSSLELGDSALYFCASSVGVTYEQYFGPGTRLTVT.

The rearrangement uses TRBV7-2 and TRBJ1-1; 7 bases align to TRBD1. Per the germline V gene, CDR1 is SGHTA and CDR2 is FQGNSA. Trimming took 5 bases from V and 6 from J; bases not matched to a gene: 9. The CDR3 spans 14 residues. As DNA, the CDR3 is TGTGCCAGCAGCAATCACAGGGGCAAATCTGAAGCTTTCTTT. Its translation is CASSNHRGKSEAFF. Complete variable domain (other parts from reference TRBV7-2 and TRBJ1-1): GAGVSQSPSNKVTEKGKDVELRCDPISGHTALYWYRQSLGQGLEFLIYFQGNSAPDKSGLPSDRFSAERTGGSVSTLTIQRTQQEDSAVYLCASSNHRGKSEAFFGQGTRLTVV.

The V gene is TRBV28, the J gene TRBJ1-1; D is ambiguous. The CDR3 spans 15 residues. Germline V gene sequence: CDR1 MDHEN, CDR2 SYDVKM. Trimming pared 1 base from V and 3 bases from J, leaving 12 bases between. DNA of the CDR3: TGTGCCAGCAGTTTATCAGGTCCCTCGGACACTGAAGCTTTCTTT. Translating gives CASSLSGPSDTEAFF.

This clone has only one observation. The chain recombines TRBV7-7 with TRBJ1-5; D unclear. Germline values: CDR1 SSHAT, CDR2 FNYEAQ (reference sequence). The CDR3 is 15 residues long. Trimming shortened V by 0 bases and J by 3 bases, and 9 bases separated the two germline ends. DNA of the CDR3: TGTGCCAGCAGCTTAGCAGGGAACCCCAATCAGCCCCAGCATTTT. It translates to CASSLAGNPNQPQHF. The whole variable domain, remainder taken from reference TRBV7-7 and TRBJ1-5, is GAGVSQSPRYKVTKRGQDVTLRCDPISSHATLYWYQQALGQGPEFLTYFNYEAQPDKSGLPSDRFSAERPEGSISTLTIQRTEQRDSAMYRCASSLAGNPNQPQHFGDGTRLSIL.